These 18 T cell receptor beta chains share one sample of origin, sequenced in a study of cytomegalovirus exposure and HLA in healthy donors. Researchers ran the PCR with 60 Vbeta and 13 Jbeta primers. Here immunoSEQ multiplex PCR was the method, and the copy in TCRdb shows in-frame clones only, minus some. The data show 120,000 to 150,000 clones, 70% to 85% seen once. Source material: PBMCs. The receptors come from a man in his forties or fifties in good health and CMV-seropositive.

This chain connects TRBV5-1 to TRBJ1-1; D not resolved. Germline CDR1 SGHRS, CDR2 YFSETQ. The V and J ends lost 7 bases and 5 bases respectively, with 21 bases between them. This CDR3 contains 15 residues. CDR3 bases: TGCGCCAGCCAGATTACCGGACCGGGCGGGACTGAAGCTTTCTTT. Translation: CASQITGPGGTEAFF.

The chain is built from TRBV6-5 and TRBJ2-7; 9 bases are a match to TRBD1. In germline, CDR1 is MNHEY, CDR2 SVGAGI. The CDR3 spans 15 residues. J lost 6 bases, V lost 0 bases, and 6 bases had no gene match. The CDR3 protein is CASSYSFGTGLEQYF. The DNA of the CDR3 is TGTGCCAGCAGTTACTCGTTTGGGACAGGGCTCGAGCAGTACTTC.

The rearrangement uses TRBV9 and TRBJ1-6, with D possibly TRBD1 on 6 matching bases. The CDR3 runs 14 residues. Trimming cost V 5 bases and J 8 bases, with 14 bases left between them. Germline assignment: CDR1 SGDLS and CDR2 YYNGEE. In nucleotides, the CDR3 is TGTGCCAGCAGTTCCAGGGGCGCAGATTCACCCCTCCACTTT. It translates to CASSSRGADSPLHF.

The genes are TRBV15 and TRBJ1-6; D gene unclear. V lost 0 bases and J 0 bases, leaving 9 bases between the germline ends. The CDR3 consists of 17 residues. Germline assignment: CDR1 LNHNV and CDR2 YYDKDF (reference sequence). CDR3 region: CATSRDRSSSYNSPLHF. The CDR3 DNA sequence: TGTGCCACCAGCAGAGATCGGTCTAGCTCCTATAATTCACCCCTCCACTTT.

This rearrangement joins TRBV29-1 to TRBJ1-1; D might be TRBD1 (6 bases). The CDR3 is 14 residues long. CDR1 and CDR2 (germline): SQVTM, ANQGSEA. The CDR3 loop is CSGAPQTGTSEAFF. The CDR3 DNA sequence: TGCAGTGGCGCCCCCCAAACAGGGACGAGTGAAGCTTTCTTT.

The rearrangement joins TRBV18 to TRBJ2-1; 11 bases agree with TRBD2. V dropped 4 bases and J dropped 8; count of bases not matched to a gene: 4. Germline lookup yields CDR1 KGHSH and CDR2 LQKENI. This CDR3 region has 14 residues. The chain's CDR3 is CASSLAGGPHEQFF. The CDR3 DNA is TGTGCCAGCTCACTAGCGGGGGGGCCACATGAGCAGTTCTTC.

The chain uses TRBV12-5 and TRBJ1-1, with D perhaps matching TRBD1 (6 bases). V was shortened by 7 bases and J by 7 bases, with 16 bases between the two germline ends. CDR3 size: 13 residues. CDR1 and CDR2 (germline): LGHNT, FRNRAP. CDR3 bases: TGTGCTAGTGCCCGAAGGGACACCGATGAAGCTTTCTTT. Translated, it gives CASARRDTDEAFF. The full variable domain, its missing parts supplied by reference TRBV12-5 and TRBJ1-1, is DARVTQTPRHKVTEMGQEVTMRCQPILGHNTVFWYRQTMMQGLELLAYFRNRAPLDDSGMPKDRFSAEMPDATLATLKIQPSEPRDSAVYFCASARRDTDEAFFGQGTRLTVV.

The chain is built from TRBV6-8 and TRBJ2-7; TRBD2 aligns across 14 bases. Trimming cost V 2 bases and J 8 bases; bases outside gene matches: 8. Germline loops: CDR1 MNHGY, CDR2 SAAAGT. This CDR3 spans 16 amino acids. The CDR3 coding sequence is TGTGCCAGCAGTTACGGACTAGCGGGAGGACTACGACAGCAGTACTTC. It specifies CASSYGLAGGLRQQYF.

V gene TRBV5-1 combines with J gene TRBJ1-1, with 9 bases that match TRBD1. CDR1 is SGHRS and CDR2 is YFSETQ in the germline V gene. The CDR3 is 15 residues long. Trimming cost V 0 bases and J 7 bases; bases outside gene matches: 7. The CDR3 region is CASSLGTGAILEAFF. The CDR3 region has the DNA TGCGCCAGCAGCTTGGGGACAGGGGCCATCCTTGAAGCTTTCTTT.

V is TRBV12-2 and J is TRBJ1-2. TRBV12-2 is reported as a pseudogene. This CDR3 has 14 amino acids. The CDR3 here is CASRLSRINYGYTF. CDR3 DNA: TGTGCAAGTCGCTTATCGAGGATAAACTATGGCTACACCTTC.

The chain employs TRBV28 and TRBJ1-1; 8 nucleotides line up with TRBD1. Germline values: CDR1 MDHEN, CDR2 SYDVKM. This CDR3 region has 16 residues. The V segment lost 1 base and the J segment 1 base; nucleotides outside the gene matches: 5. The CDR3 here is CASSLFPGGTNTEAFF. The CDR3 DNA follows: TGTGCCAGCAGTTTATTTCCAGGGGGCACGAACACTGAAGCTTTCTTT.

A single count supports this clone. The CDR3 nucleotides read TGTGCCAGCAGCCAAGAGAGGGGGACAGGGTTGACCGACGAGCAGTACTTC. Translated: CASSQERGTGLTDEQYF. The chain has TRBV14 and TRBJ2-7; 9 nucleotides align to TRBD1. V shed 0 bases, J shed 5 bases, and the junction held 11 bases outside the gene matches. The CDR3 runs to 17 residues. Germline values: CDR1 SGHDN, CDR2 FVKESK.

The CDR3 DNA follows: TGTGCCAGCAGCCGCTGGACAGGGGTCTTCTACGAGCAGTACTTC. Amino acid sequence: CASSRWTGVFYEQYF. The genes are TRBV5-6 and TRBJ2-7; 9 bases match TRBD1. V gave up 4 bases and J gave up 3 bases; unmatched junction bases: 8. CDR3 length: 15 residues. Germline V gene sequence: CDR1 SGHDT, CDR2 YYEEEE.

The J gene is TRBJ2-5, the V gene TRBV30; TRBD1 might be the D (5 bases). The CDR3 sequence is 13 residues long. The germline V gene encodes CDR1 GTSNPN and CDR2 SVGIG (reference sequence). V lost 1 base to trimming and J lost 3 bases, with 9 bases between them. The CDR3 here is CAWSAGLEETQYF. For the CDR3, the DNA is TGTGCCTGGAGTGCAGGGCTGGAAGAGACCCAGTACTTC.

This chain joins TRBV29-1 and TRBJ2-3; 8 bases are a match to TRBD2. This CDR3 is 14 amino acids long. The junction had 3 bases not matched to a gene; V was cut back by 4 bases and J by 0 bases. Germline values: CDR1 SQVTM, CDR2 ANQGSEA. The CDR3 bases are TGCAGCGTTGTCGGACTAGCTAGCACAGATACGCAGTATTTT. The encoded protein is CSVVGLASTDTQYF.

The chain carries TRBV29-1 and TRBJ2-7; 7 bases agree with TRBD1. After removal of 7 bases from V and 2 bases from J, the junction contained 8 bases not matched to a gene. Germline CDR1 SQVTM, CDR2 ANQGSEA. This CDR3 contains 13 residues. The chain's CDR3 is CSAIQGPAYEQYF. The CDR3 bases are TGCAGCGCTATACAGGGGCCGGCCTACGAGCAGTACTTC.

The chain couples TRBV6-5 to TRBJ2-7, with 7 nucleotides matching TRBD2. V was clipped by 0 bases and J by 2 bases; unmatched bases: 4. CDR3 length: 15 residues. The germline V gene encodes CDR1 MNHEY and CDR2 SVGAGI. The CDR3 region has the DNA TGTGCCAGCAGTTACTCGAGCGGGACCCCCTACGAGCAGTACTTC. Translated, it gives CASSYSSGTPYEQYF.

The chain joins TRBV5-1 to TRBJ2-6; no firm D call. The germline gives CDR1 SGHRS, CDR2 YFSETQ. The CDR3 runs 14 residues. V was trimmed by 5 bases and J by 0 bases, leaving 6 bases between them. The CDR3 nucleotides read TGCGCCAGCAGACCAGACTCTGGGGCCAACGTCCTGACTTTC. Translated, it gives CASRPDSGANVLTF.